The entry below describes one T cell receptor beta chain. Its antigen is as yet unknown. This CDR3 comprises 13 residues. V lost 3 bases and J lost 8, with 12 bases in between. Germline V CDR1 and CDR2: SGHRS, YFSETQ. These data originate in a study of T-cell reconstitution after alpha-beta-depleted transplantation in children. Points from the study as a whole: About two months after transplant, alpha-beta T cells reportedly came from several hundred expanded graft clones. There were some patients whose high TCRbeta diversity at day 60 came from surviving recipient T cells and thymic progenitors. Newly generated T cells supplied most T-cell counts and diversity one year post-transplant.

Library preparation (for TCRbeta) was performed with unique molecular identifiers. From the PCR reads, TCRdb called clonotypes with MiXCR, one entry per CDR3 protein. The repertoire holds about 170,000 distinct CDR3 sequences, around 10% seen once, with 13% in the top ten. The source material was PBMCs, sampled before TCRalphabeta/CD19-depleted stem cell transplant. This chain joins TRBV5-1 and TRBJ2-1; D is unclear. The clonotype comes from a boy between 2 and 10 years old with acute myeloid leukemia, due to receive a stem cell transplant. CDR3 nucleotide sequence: TGCGCCAGCAGCTCGGGCAGAGGCGATGAGCAGTTCTTC. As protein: CASSSGRGDEQFF.